This T cell receptor beta chain comes out of a study of T-cell reconstitution after alpha-beta-depleted transplantation in children. General study findings and limits: Newly made T cells mostly supplied T-cell counts and diversity one year after transplant.

Library preparation (for TCRbeta) was performed with unique molecular identifiers. TCRdb fed the PCR reads into MiXCR, producing one record per CDR3 protein. This sample has nearly 350,000 distinct CDR3 sequences; 15% to 20% occur once, and the top ten carry roughly 40%. This CDR3 has 18 residues. CDR1 and CDR2 (germline): SGHTA, FQGNSA. V lost 2 bases to trimming and J lost 4 bases; unmatched junction nucleotides: 13. Of note for this clonotype: Its antigen is not identified.

The sample in question was PBMCs, mostly from graft donor cells, obtained 360 days after TCRalphabeta/CD19-depleted stem cell transplant. This receptor was identified in a male patient aged 2-15 years who had a stem cell transplant for acute lymphoblastic leukemia, so the T cells may come from the graft donor. This chain joins TRBV7-2 and TRBJ2-2; 7 positions agree with TRBD2. The CDR3 DNA follows: TGTGCCAGCAGCTTACGGGTTCTGGCGGGAGTGAGCACCGGGGAGCTGTTTTTT. It is translated as CASSLRVLAGVSTGELFF.